The present entry profiles one TCR beta chain with its context. This clonotype was found a few times. Its antigen remains undetermined. No much larger clone is present one base from it, and per-base qualities are unavailable. Counted from cysteine to phenylalanine, this CDR3 has 13 amino acids. Solely the CDR3 DNA is kept, with 39 bases framed from the first base. The junction carries 9 bases between V and J, which are trimmed by 0 bases and 4 bases respectively. Via the germline V gene (reference sequence), CDR1 is DFQATT and CDR2 SNEGSKA. Library preparation was by 5' RACE. The instrument was an Illumina HiSeq 2500. A second PCR of about 6 to 11 cycles was performed with a sample-barcoded 5' primer and a J-beta primer mix. Each TCR beta cDNA molecule received a unique molecular identifier from a template-switch 5' adaptor carrying 12 random nucleotides. At least 3 million CDR3-containing paired-end reads were obtained from each sample. First-strand cDNA synthesis was performed from all RNA using the Mint cDNA synthesis kit, with priming by a TRBC-specific oligonucleotide. All cDNA was treated with uracil-DNA glycosylase and then went through a first 18-cycle PCR with the universal primers M1SS and BC2_uni_R. Per the original workflow: Normalization of each sample was performed by random selection of 1 million high-quality reads, each carrying a distinct molecular identifier. Reads with shared molecular identifiers were discarded instead of being binned into consensus sequences. MiTCR, with a Q25 quality threshold and the strictest error-elimination algorithm, was used for CDR3 identification, clonotype clustering and error correction. A nonparametric unseen species model using Euler transformation provided a lower-bound estimate of total TCR beta diversity. The raw public reads went through TCRdb reprocessing: fastp at Q25, MiXCR clone calling, in-frame beta chains kept. When rows share a CDR3 protein, they turn into one entry using the most common DNA and genes. The authors' filters were not applied to this entry. For this sample there are about 640,000 distinct CDR3 sequences; about 30% appear just once. The ten biggest clones cover 15% to 19% of the sample.

The donors were under 40 Caucasian individuals from Russia, aged about 6 to 100 years, who were systemically healthy. About 10 milliliters of peripheral blood were drawn from each donor into EDTA-treated Vacutainer tubes. PBMCs were isolated by Ficoll-Paque density-gradient centrifugation, with at least 7 million obtained per sample. Trizol reagent was used to extract total RNA from PBMCs, with at least 6 micrograms per sample. For every donor, an aliquot of PBMCs went through flow cytometry to measure the percentages of naive CD45RAhigh/CD27high T cells. The sample belongs to a study of blood T cells in healthy people across ages (dated by TCRdb to about 2015). Regarding the research as a whole: In model experiments, roughly one uniquely barcoded TCR beta cDNA molecule per two T cells was captured by template switching. Age-related changes in TCR beta repertoire diversity were measured in the study by deep sequencing normalized with unique cDNA molecular identifiers. Four age groups were formed from the donors: young (average approximately 17 years), middle-aged (just under 40), aged (roughly 56) and long-lived (82). To avoid experimental bias, donors of different ages were distributed randomly across sequencing lanes. The study analyzed two additional independent replicas of 1 million unique cDNA reads from the same blood draw for two donors, one aged 18 to 29 and one aged 80 or older. The paper as a whole reports these results and caveats: The percentage of naive T cells measured by flow cytometry correlated strongly with observed TCR beta diversity. Compared with the aged group, more naive CD4+ T cells, fewer expanded clones and increased TCR diversity were shown by the long-lived group, suggesting age selection. As age increased, observed TCR beta diversity per million T cells dropped in a roughly linear way, and a significant reduction was already evident by age around 41. Because the CMV infection status of the donors was unknown, age-related changes in expanded clonotypes may potentially have been confounded. Bulk unsorted PBMC profiling prevented conclusive comparison of naive and antigen-experienced compartments. Estimates of total diversity based on one million sequenced T cells were considered lower bounds and underestimates.

The source material was blood. Here the chain combines TRBV20-1 and TRBJ1-1; TRBD1 might be the D gene, on 5 matching bases. The sequence was collected from a woman older than 75 in good health. Read as DNA, the sequence is TGCAGTGCTAGAGACCAGGGATGCACTGAAGCTTTCTTT. Protein translation: CSARDQGCTEAFF.